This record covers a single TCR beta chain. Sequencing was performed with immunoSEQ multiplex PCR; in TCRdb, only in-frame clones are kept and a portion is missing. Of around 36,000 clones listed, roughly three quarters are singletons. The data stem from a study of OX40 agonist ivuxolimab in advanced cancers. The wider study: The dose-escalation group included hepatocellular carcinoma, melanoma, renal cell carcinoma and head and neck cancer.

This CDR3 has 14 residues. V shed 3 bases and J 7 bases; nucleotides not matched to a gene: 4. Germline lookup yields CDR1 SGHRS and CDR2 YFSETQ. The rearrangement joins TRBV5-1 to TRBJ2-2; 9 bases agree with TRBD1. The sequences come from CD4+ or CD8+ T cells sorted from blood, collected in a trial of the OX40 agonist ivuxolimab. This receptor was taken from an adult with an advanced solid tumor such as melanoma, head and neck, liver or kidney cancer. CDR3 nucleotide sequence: TGCGCCAGCAGCTGGGACAGGGTATTCGGGGAGCTGTTTTTT. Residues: CASSWDRVFGELFF.